Listed here is a single T cell receptor beta chain. Produced via immunoSEQ multiplex PCR; TCRdb's table is partial and in-frame only. The sample holds some 120,000 clones, about 87% seen once. This CDR3 region has 15 residues. The junction had 2 bases not matched to a gene; V was cut back by 3 bases and J by 7 bases. Germline V lookup: CDR1 SGHRS, CDR2 YFSETQ. This specimen comes from a study of cytomegalovirus exposure and HLA in healthy donors. The sequence came from a woman between 18 and 30 years old in good health and CMV-seronegative. What was sequenced was PBMCs. This sequence joins TRBV5-1 and TRBJ2-1, with 15 bases aligning to TRBD2. The CDR3 region has the DNA TGCGCCAGCAGCTGGACTAGCGGGGGGGCTAATGAGCAGTTCTTC. As protein: CASSWTSGGANEQFF. Full variable domain (outside the CDR3, taken from reference TRBV5-1 and TRBJ2-1): KAGVTQTPRYLIKTRGQQVTLSCSPISGHRSVSWYQQTPGQGLQFLFEYFSETQRNKGNFPGRFSGRQFSNSRSEMNVSTLELGDSALYLCASSWTSGGANEQFFGPGTRLTVL.